Here is one T cell receptor (beta chain) with its context. This CDR3 spans 17 amino acids. Germline CDR1 and CDR2: SGHDN and FVKESK. The V gene lost 0 bases and the J gene lost 10 bases, with 22 bases spanning the gap. In the study's own analysis: Amplification with reference gene primers provided the estimates of nucleated cell counts. Clones were read by immunoSEQ multiplex PCR, and TCRdb kept only the in-frame ones, dropping some. D and trimming were read from the DNA, whereas the V and J calls and clone size are those reported in that table. The data hold around 260,000 clones, with roughly 84% observed a single time. This entry is derived from a study of blood T cell repertoires in COVID-19. About the research overall: Sites across the United States, Italy and Spain contributed samples from acute and convalescent COVID-19. The cDNA or gDNA used as material had been derived from T cells, B-cell-depleted T cells, or PBMCs.

The TCR was taken from a human donor with COVID-19, enrolled during active disease. The donor label of this sample is uncertain. The sample comprised peripheral blood. This chain connects TRBV14 to TRBJ2-1; D is perhaps TRBD2 (8 bases). The CDR3 nucleotides are TGTGCCAGCAGCCAAGATCTTCCGGGAGGGGGCCACGGGGAGCAGTTCTTC. This codes for CASSQDLPGGGHGEQFF.